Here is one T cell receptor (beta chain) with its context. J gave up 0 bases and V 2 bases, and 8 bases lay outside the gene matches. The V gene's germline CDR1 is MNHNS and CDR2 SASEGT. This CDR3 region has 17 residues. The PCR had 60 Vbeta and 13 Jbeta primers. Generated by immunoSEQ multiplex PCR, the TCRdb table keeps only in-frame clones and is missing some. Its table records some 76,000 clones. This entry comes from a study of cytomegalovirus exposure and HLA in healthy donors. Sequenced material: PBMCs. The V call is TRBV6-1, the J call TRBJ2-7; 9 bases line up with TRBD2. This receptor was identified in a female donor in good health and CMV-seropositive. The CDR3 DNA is TGTGCCAGCAGTGAATCAGGGCTAGCGGGAATCTCCTACGAGCAGTACTTC. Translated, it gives CASSESGLAGISYEQYF.